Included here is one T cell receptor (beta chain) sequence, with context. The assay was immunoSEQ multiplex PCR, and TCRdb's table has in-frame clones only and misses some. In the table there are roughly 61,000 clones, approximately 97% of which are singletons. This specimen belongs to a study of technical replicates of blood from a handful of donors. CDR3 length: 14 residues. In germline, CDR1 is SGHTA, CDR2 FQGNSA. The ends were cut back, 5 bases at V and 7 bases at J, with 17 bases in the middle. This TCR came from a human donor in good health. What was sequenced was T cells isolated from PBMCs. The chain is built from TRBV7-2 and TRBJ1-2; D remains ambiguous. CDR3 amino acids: CASSPDTNGFGYTF. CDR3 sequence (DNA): TGTGCCAGCAGCCCCGATACCAACGGGTTTGGCTACACCTTC.